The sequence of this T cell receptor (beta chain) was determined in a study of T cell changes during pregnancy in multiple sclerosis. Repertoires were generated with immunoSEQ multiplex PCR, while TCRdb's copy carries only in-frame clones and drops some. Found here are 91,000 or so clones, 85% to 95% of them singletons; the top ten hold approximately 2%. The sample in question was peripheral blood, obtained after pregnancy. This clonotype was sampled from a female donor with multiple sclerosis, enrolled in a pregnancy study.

The CDR3 coding sequence is TGTGCCAGCAGCCCGTTCGCTGGGCCGAACACCGGGGAGCTGTTTTTT. As protein: CASSPFAGPNTGELFF. The chain joins TRBV11-3 to TRBJ2-2; D gene uncertain. CDR1 and CDR2 from the germline V gene are SGHNT and YENEEA. Deletions cut 5 bases from V and 0 bases from J, with 13 bases between. There are 16 residues in the CDR3.